This TCR beta chain comes out of a study of T cells in Graves' hyperthyroidism and ophthalmopathy. RNA transcripts provided the source from which TCR beta CDR3 regions were amplified. Carried out on the TCR CDR3, a first-round RT-PCR used the HTBI primer set. MiXCR was run by TCRdb on the multiplex PCR reads, yielding one entry per CDR3 protein. The sample carries around 580,000 distinct CDR3 sequences, around 42% recorded once. Per germline, CDR1 SGDLS and CDR2 YYNGEE. The trim removed 0 bases at V and 6 bases at J, leaving 6 bases unmatched. CDR3 length: 14 amino acids. Study observations and caveats: Ophthalmopathy prediction by the model preceded onset by a median about 6 months. In simple terms, a model built on 13 V-J features told ophthalmopathy apart from stable hyperthyroidism.

This clonotype was counted at least ten times. Antigen unknown. Patients were aged 18 to 65, had disease duration under 2 months, and had newly diagnosed hyperthyroidism. Uncontrolled infection, other autoimmune disease, pregnancy and lactation each barred patients from inclusion. This rearrangement joins TRBV9 to TRBJ2-7; 7 bases fit TRBD2. Sequenced material: peripheral blood or thyroid tissue (not recorded which). The clonotype was recovered from a woman between 18 and 30 years old with Graves' hyperthyroidism. CDR3 residues: CASSVGTSSREQYF. The DNA for the CDR3 is TGTGCCAGCAGCGTAGGGACTAGTTCGCGCGAGCAGTACTTC.